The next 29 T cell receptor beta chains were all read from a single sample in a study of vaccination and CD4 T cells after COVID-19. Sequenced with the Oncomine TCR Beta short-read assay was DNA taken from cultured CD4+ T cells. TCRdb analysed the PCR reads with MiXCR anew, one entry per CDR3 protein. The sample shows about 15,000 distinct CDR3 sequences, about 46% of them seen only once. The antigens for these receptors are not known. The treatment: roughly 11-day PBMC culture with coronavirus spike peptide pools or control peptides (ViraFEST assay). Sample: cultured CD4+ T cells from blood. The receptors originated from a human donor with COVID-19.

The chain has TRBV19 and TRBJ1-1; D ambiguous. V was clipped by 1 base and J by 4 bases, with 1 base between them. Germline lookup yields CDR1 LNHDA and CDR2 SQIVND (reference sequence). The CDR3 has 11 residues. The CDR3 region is CASSIGTEAFF. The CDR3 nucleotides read TGTGCCAGTAGTATAGGCACTGAAGCTTTCTTT.

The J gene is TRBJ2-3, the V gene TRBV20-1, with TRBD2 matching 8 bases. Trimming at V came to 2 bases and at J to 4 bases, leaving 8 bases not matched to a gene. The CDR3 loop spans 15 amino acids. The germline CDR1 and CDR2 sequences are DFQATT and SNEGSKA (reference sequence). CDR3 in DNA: TGCAGTGCTAGAACGCGGGGGGATACTTCAGATACGCAGTATTTT. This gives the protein CSARTRGDTSDTQYF.

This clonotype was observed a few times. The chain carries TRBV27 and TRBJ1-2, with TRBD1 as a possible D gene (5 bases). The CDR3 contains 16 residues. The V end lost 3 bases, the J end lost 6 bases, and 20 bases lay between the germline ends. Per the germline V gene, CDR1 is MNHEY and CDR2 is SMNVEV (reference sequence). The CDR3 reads CASSFHDSARFDGYTF. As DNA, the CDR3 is TGTGCCAGCAGTTTCCACGACAGCGCCAGGTTCGATGGCTACACCTTC.

The CDR3 here is CASSLGPGQYYEQYF. The CDR3 DNA is TGTGCCAGCAGCTTAGGCCCCGGGCAGTACTACGAGCAGTACTTC. The chain employs TRBV11-2 and TRBJ2-7; D not certain. V lost 1 base and J 3 bases, leaving 13 bases between the germline ends. CDR1 is SGHAT and CDR2 is FQNNGV in the germline V gene. CDR3 length: 15 residues.

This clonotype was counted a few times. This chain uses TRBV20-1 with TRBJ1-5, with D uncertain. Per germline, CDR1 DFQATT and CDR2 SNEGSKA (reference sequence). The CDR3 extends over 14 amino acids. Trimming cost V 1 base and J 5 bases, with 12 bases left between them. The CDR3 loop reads CSARVGGLDQPQHF. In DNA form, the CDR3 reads TGCAGTGCTAGAGTGGGCGGGTTGGATCAGCCCCAGCATTTT.

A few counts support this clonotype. The CDR3 is CSARRLGDRTGYTF. CDR3 DNA: TGCAGTGCTAGAAGATTAGGGGACAGGACCGGCTACACCTTC. V gene TRBV20-1 combines with J gene TRBJ1-2; 8 positions agree with TRBD1. V lost 2 bases, J lost 8 bases, and 10 bases stayed unmatched. There are 14 residues in the CDR3. CDR1 and CDR2 from the germline V gene are DFQATT and SNEGSKA (reference sequence).

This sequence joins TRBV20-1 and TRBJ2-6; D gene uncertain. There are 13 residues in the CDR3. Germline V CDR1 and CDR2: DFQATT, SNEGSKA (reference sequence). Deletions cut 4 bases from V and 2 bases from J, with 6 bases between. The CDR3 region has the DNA TGCAGTGCTACTGGACCTGGGGCCAACGTCCTGACTTTC. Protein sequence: CSATGPGANVLTF.

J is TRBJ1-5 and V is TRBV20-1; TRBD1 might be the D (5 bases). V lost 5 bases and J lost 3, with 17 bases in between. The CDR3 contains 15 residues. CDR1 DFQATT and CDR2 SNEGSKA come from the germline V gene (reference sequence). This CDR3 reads CSAEGMLYDNQPQHF. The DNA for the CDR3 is TGCAGTGCTGAGGGGATGCTGTATGACAATCAGCCCCAGCATTTT.

CDR3 coding DNA: TGTGCCAGCAGTGAGATTTATAATTCACCCCTCCACTTT. It codes for CASSEIYNSPLHF. This chain links TRBV6-1 with TRBJ1-6; D is ambiguous. CDR3 length equals 13 residues. Trimming stripped 3 bases from V and 4 bases from J, with 4 bases between. CDR1 is MNHNS and CDR2 is SASEGT in the germline V gene.

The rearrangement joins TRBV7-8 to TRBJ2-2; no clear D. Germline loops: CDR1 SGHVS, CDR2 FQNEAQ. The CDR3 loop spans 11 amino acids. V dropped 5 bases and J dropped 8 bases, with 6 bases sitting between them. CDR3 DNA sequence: TGTGCCAGCAGCACCAGGGGGGAGCTGTTTTTT. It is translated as CASSTRGELFF.

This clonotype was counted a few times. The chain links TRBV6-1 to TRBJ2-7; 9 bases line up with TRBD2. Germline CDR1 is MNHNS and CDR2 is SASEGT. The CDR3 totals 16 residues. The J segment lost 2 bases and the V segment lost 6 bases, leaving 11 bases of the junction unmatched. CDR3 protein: CASREDSGGTAYEQYF. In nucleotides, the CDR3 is TGTGCCAGCAGGGAGGACAGCGGGGGGACAGCCTACGAGCAGTACTTC.

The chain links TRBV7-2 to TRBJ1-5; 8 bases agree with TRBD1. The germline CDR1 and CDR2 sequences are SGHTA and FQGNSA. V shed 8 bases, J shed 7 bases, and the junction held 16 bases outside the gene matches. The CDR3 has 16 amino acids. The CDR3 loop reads CASSVSFAGGWQPQHF. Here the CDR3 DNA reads TGTGCCAGCTCCGTATCATTTGCAGGGGGCTGGCAGCCCCAGCATTTT. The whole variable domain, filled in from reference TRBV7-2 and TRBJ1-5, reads GAGVSQSPSNKVTEKGKDVELRCDPISGHTALYWYRQSLGQGLEFLIYFQGNSAPDKSGLPSDRFSAERTGGSVSTLTIQRTQQEDSAVYLCASSVSFAGGWQPQHFGDGTRLSIL.

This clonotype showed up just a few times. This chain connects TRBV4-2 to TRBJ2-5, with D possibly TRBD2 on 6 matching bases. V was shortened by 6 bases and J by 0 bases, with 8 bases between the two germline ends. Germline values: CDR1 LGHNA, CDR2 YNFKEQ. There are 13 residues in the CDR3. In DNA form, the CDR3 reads TGTGCCAGCAGTCCGGGGGACCAAGAGACCCAGTACTTC. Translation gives CASSPGDQETQYF.

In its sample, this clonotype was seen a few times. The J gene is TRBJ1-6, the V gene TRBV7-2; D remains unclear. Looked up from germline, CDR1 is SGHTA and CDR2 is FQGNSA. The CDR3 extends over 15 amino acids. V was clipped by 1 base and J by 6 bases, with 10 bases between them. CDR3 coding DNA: TGTGCCAGCAGCTTAGAGAGCGGCGGTAATTCACCCCTCCACTTT. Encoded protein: CASSLESGGNSPLHF.

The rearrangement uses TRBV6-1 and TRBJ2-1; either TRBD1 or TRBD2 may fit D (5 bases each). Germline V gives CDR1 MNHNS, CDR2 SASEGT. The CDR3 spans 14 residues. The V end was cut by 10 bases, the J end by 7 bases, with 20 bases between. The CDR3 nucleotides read TGTGCCACCGTCGGGTGGGGGTCTCGGAATGAGCAGTTCTTC. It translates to CATVGWGSRNEQFF.

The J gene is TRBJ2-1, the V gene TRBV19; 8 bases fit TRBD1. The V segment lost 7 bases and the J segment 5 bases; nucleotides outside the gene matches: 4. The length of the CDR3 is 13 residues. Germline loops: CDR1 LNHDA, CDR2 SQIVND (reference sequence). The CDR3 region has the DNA TGTGCCAGTAAGAGACAGGGGCACAATGAGCAGTTCTTC. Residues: CASKRQGHNEQFF.

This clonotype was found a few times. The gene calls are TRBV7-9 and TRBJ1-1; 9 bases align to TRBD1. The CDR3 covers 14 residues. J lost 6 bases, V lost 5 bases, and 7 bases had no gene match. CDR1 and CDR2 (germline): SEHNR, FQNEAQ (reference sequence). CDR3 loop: CASSLTGGVPEAFF. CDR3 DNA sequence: TGTGCCAGCAGCCTGACAGGGGGTGTGCCTGAAGCTTTCTTT. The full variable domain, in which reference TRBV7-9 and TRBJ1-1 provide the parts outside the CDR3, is DTGVSQNPRHKITKRGQNVTFRCDPISEHNRLYWYRQTLGQGPEFLTYFQNEAQLEKSRLLSDRFSAERPKGSFSTLEIQRTEQGDSAMYLCASSLTGGVPEAFFGQGTRLTVV.

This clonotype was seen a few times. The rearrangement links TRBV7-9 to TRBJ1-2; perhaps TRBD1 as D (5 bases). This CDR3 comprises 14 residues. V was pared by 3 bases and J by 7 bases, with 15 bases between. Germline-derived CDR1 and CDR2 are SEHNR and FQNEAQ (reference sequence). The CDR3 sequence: CASSFAPGVGGYTF. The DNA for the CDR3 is TGTGCCAGCAGCTTCGCCCCGGGGGTTGGTGGCTACACCTTC.

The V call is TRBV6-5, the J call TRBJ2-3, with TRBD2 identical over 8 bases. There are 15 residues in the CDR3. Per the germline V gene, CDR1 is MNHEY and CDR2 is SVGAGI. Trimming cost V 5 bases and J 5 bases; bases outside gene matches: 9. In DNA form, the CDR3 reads TGTGCCAGCAGTACTCGGGGGGGCCGCGAAGATACGCAGTATTTT. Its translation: CASSTRGGREDTQYF.

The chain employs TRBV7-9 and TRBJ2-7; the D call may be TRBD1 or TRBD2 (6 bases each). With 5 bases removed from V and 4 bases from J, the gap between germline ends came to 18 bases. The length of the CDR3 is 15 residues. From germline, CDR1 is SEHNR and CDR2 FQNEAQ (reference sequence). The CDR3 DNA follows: TGTGCCAGCAGCCCCTTGGGGGGCGGTTTTTACGAGCAGTACTTC. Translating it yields CASSPLGGGFYEQYF.

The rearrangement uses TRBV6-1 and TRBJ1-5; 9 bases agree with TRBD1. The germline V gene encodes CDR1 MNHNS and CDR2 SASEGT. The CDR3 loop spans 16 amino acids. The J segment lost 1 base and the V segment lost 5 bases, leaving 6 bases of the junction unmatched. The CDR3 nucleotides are TGTGCCAGCAGTCCAAACAGGGGGCAAAGCAATCAGCCCCAGCATTTT. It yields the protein CASSPNRGQSNQPQHF.

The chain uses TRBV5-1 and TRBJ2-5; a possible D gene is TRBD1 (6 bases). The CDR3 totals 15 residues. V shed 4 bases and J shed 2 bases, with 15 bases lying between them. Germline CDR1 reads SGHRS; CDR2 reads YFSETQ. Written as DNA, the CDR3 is TGCGCCAGCAGCCAGAACATCGGACAGCAAGAGACCCAGTACTTC. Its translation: CASSQNIGQQETQYF.

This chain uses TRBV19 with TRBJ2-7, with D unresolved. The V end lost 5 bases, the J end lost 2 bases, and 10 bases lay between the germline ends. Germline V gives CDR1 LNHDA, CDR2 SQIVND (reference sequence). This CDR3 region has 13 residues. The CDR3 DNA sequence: TGTGCCAGTAGTGTAACATGGGCCTACGAGCAGTACTTC. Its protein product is CASSVTWAYEQYF.

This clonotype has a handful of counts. The CDR3 DNA follows: TGTGCCAGCACCTATAATCGGGGGGACGGCTACACCTTC. Amino acid sequence: CASTYNRGDGYTF. This chain links TRBV6-2 or TRBV6-3 with TRBJ1-2; maybe TRBD1 (5 bases). Germline lookup yields CDR1 MNHEY and CDR2 SVGEGT. The CDR3 extends over 13 amino acids. Trimming cost V 7 bases and J 8 bases, with 17 bases left between them.

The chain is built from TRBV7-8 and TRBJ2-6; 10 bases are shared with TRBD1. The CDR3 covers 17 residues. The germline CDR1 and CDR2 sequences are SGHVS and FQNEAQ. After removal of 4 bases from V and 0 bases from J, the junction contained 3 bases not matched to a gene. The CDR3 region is CASSSGTGASGANVLTF. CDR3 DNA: TGTGCCAGCAGCTCCGGGACAGGGGCCTCTGGGGCCAACGTCCTGACTTTC.

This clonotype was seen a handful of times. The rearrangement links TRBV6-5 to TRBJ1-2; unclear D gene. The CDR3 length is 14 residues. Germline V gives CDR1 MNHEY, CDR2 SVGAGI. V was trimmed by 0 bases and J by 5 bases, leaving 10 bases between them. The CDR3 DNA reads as TGTGCCAGCAGTTACTCTTCAGCATCGTATGGCTACACCTTC. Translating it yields CASSYSSASYGYTF.

In DNA form, the CDR3 reads TGTGCCAGCAGTGAGGTATGGACAGGGGTGACAGATACGCAGTATTTT. Its translation is CASSEVWTGVTDTQYF. The chain combines TRBV6-1 with TRBJ2-3; TRBD1 aligns across 9 bases. The V and J ends lost 3 bases and 3 bases, in that order; junction bases with no gene match: 7. This CDR3 has 16 residues. From germline, CDR1 is MNHNS and CDR2 SASEGT.

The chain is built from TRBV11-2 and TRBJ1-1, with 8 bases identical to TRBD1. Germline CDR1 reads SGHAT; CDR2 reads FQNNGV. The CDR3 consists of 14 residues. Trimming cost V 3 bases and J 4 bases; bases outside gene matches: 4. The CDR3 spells CASSFTGQGTEAFF. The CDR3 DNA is TGTGCCAGCAGCTTTACTGGACAGGGCACTGAAGCTTTCTTT.

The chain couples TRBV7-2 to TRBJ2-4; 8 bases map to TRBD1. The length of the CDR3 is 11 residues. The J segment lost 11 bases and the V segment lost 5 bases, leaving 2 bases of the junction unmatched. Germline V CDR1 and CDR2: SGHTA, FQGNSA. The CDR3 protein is CASSQGAVQYF. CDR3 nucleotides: TGTGCCAGCAGCCAGGGGGCTGTTCAGTACTTC.